The rows below give T cell receptor beta chains drawn from one sample of a study of Ad26.COV2.S vaccination and SARS-CoV-2 variants. The data were produced by immunoSEQ multiplex PCR, yet TCRdb's version contains in-frame clones alone and is incomplete. Among some 320,000 clones listed, 85% to 90% were seen once. The sequencing here drew on peripheral blood, taken in a trial of Ad26.COV2.S vaccine versus placebo. The receptors stem from a person between 18 and 60 years old who received the Ad26.COV2.S COVID-19 vaccine or a placebo. Both conserved end residues are part of each CDR3. The D gene is left open where the match is weak. Some rows mark clone size as missing; the rest say once, few, many or name a class of expanded clone.

NA,14,TRBV5-4,TRBD1,TRBJ1-2,CASSFPTGEGGYTF,TGTGCCAGCAGCTTCCCGACAGGGGAAGGTGGCTACACCTTC
NA,13,TRBV19,NA,TRBJ1-2,CASWGGIYYGYTF,TGTGCCAGTTGGGGGGGGATTTACTATGGCTACACCTTC
once,13,TRBV19,NA,TRBJ1-2,CATRDNGNYGYTF,TGTGCCACCCGGGACAACGGGAACTATGGCTACACCTTC
NA,15,TRBV7-9,NA,TRBJ1-2,CASSFLAVSNYGYTF,TGTGCCAGCAGCTTCCTAGCCGTTTCTAACTATGGCTACACCTTC
few,17,TRBV7-9,TRBD1,TRBJ2-7,CASSLGVRDRGIHEQYF,TGTGCCAGCAGCTTAGGAGTCCGGGACAGGGGTATCCACGAGCAGTACTTC
few,15,TRBV7-2,NA,TRBJ1-3,CASSTRALSGNTIYF,TGTGCCAGCAGTACCAGGGCCCTCTCTGGAAACACCATATATTTT
NA,14,TRBV5-6,TRBD1,TRBJ2-1,CASSLGQGVNEQFF,TGTGCCAGCAGCTTGGGGCAGGGGGTCAATGAGCAGTTCTTC
NA,17,TRBV9,TRBD2,TRBJ2-1,CASSVGGLRSSYNEQFF,TGTGCCAGCAGCGTAGGGGGACTAAGGAGCTCCTACAATGAGCAGTTCTTC
NA,13,TRBV6-5,NA,TRBJ1-2,CASRQTGSYGYTF,TGTGCCAGCAGGCAGACAGGATCCTATGGCTACACCTTC
NA,16,TRBV5-1,NA,TRBJ1-3,CASSLDSRVSGNTIYF,TGCGCCAGCAGCTTAGATTCGCGGGTGTCTGGAAACACCATATATTTT
once,14,TRBV6-5,NA,TRBJ1-1,CASSYIPMNTEAFF,TGTGCCAGCAGTTACATCCCTATGAACACTGAAGCTTTCTTT
NA,14,TRBV30,NA,TRBJ1-6,CAWSSYGGNSPLHF,TGTGCCTGGAGCTCCTACGGGGGTAATTCACCCCTCCACTTT
once,15,TRBV7-6,NA,TRBJ1-2,CASSSTVGGIDGYTF,TGTGCCAGCAGCTCCACAGTTGGGGGCATCGATGGCTACACCTTC
NA,15,TRBV6-6,TRBD1,TRBJ2-3,CASSYPGEGADTQYF,TGTGCCAGCAGTTACCCGGGTGAGGGGGCGGATACGCAGTATTTT
NA,14,TRBV5-1,NA,TRBJ1-1,CASSLAEVGAEAFF,TGCGCCAGCAGCTTGGCCGAGGTGGGGGCTGAAGCTTTCTTT
NA,16,TRBV5-6,NA,TRBJ1-5,CASSLHRILSNQPQHF,TGTGCCAGCAGCTTGCACAGAATCCTTAGCAATCAGCCCCAGCATTTT
NA,15,TRBV19,TRBD1,TRBJ2-1,CASRTGGRSNNEQFF,TGTGCCAGTAGGACAGGGGGGCGATCGAACAATGAGCAGTTCTTC
NA,17,TRBV11-2,TRBD1,TRBJ2-5,CASRSGQGWKYQETQYF,TGTGCCAGCAGGTCCGGACAGGGATGGAAGTACCAAGAGACCCAGTACTTC
few,15,TRBV7-2,TRBD1,TRBJ2-2,CASSQDRVNTGELFF,TGTGCCAGCAGCCAAGACAGGGTGAACACCGGGGAGCTGTTTTTT
NA,13,TRBV6-5,NA,TRBJ1-6,CASRQGRNSPLHF,TGTGCCAGCAGACAGGGTCGCAATTCACCCCTCCACTTT